These 12 T cell receptor beta chains were all obtained from the same sample, sequenced in a study of blood T cell repertoires in COVID-19. Generated by immunoSEQ multiplex PCR, the TCRdb table keeps only in-frame clones and is missing some. The profile shows 120,000 to 150,000 clones, approximately 88% of them singletons. Sequenced: peripheral blood. The receptors shown here come from a human donor in a cohort sampled during active COVID-19.

This clone was detected only once. V and J are TRBV9 and TRBJ2-5, with D perhaps TRBD1 (5 bases). Germline V gene lookup returns CDR1 SGDLS and CDR2 YYNGEE. The CDR3 consists of 13 residues. The V and J ends lost 3 bases and 3 bases respectively, with 9 bases between them. CDR3 region: CASSGGRKETQYF. CDR3 DNA: TGTGCCAGCAGCGGGGGCAGGAAAGAGACCCAGTACTTC.

As DNA, the CDR3 is TGTGCCAGCATACTAGCGGGAGAGGTCATTCAGTACTTC. Translation: CASILAGEVIQYF. This chain uses TRBV6-5 with TRBJ2-4; TRBD2 agrees at 11 bases. The CDR3 consists of 13 residues. The V segment lost 7 bases and the J segment 9 bases; nucleotides outside the gene matches: 5. CDR1 is MNHEY and CDR2 is SVGAGI in the germline V gene.

The gene calls are TRBV30 and TRBJ2-2; D remains ambiguous. The CDR3 loop spans 13 amino acids. Trimming stripped 5 bases from V and 8 bases from J, with 15 bases between. Germline-derived CDR1 and CDR2 are GTSNPN and SVGIG (reference sequence). The CDR3 DNA sequence: TGTGCCTGGCTATCGGGTGCACGGGGGGAGCTGTTTTTT. Its translation: CAWLSGARGELFF.

This chain links TRBV7-8 with TRBJ2-1; D is possibly TRBD2 (6 bases). Per the germline V gene, CDR1 is SGHVS and CDR2 is FQNEAQ. V lost 5 bases and J 4 bases, leaving 15 bases between the germline ends. The CDR3 is 15 amino acids. CDR3 protein: CASSPRGGIYNEQFF. The CDR3 DNA is TGTGCCAGCAGCCCCAGAGGAGGGATTTACAATGAGCAGTTCTTC.

This chain uses TRBV5-1 with TRBJ1-2; D gene unclear. CDR1 is SGHRS and CDR2 is YFSETQ in the germline V gene. Trimming took off 1 base at V and 0 bases at J, with 13 bases between the two ends. The CDR3 has 16 residues. This CDR3 is CASSLRAGTANYGYTF. CDR3 bases: TGCGCCAGCAGCTTGCGGGCGGGAACAGCTAACTATGGCTACACCTTC.

The rearrangement links TRBV19 to TRBJ1-1; 9 nucleotides align to TRBD1. This CDR3 spans 14 amino acids. The J segment lost 3 bases and the V segment lost 7 bases, leaving 6 bases of the junction unmatched. Germline loops: CDR1 LNHDA, CDR2 SQIVND (reference sequence). CDR3 protein: CASIPGQGYTEAFF. CDR3 nucleotides: TGTGCCAGTATACCGGGACAGGGATACACTGAAGCTTTCTTT.

CDR3 sequence: CASSQPRSGPNTEAFF. The CDR3 bases are TGTGCCAGCAGTCAACCTCGTTCAGGGCCAAACACTGAAGCTTTCTTT. The chain uses TRBV2 and TRBJ1-1; maybe TRBD1 (5 bases). Germline V gene sequence: CDR1 SNHLY, CDR2 FYNNEI. The CDR3 is made up of 16 amino acids. The V end lost 5 bases, the J end lost 2 bases, and 18 bases lay between the germline ends.

The gene calls are TRBV5-6 and TRBJ1-4, with 11 nucleotides matching TRBD1. The V gene end was trimmed by 1 base and the J gene end by 8 bases; junction bases not matched to a gene: 4. Germline CDR1 is SGHDT and CDR2 is YYEEEE. This CDR3 is 15 amino acids long. CDR3 residues: CASSLRTGGLEKLFF. CDR3 bases: TGTGCCAGCAGCTTGAGGACAGGGGGCTTGGAAAAACTGTTTTTT.

The chain employs TRBV5-4 and TRBJ2-3, with 8 bases lining up with TRBD1. Germline CDR1 reads SGHNT; CDR2 reads YYREEE (reference sequence). CDR3 length equals 17 residues. The V and J ends lost 0 bases and 1 base, in that order; junction bases with no gene match: 7. Here the CDR3 DNA reads TGTGCCAGCAGCTTGGTACCGGCCAGGGGGCGCACAGATACGCAGTATTTT. Protein: CASSLVPARGRTDTQYF. Supplemented by reference TRBV5-4 and TRBJ2-3, the full variable domain reads ETGVTQSPTHLIKTRGQQVTLRCSSQSGHNTVSWYQQALGQGPQFIFQYYREEENGRGNFPPRFSGLQFPNYSSELNVNALELDDSALYLCASSLVPARGRTDTQYFGPGTRLTVL.

V and J are TRBV19 and TRBJ1-1; 9 bases are shared with TRBD1. Germline V gene lookup returns CDR1 LNHDA and CDR2 SQIVND (reference sequence). The V and J ends lost 1 base and 0 bases, in that order; junction bases with no gene match: 15. This CDR3 is 20 amino acids long. CDR3 loop: CASSIATAGQGLFMNTEAFF. The CDR3 DNA sequence: TGTGCCAGTAGTATAGCAACGGCGGGACAGGGCTTATTCATGAACACTGAAGCTTTCTTT.

As regards this clone: No conserved phenylalanine or tryptophan is present at the end of the CDR3, so a read error is the likely explanation. The DNA is left out, because the CDR3 cannot be placed on it with certainty; the CDR3 is given as TCRdb lists it. The chain joins TRBV2 to TRBJ1-2; whether TRBD1, the table's D call, matches the DNA was not checked. The CDR3 is 12 amino acids long, termini counted. Germline V gene lookup returns CDR1 SNHLY and CDR2 FYNNEI. CDR3 sequence reads: CASRIGTGATIY.

The chain employs TRBV6-5 and TRBJ2-7, with 7 bases matching TRBD1. The germline CDR1 and CDR2 sequences are MNHEY and SVGAGI. The CDR3 is 14 residues long. Unmatched junction bases numbered 11, after V lost 8 bases and J lost 4 bases. CDR3 sequence (DNA): TGTGCCAGCCATCCGGGGACAGACGATTACGAGCAGTACGTC. Protein sequence: CASHPGTDDYEQYV.